These 24 T cell receptor beta chains share one sample of origin, sequenced in a study of neoadjuvant anti-PD-1 for oral cavity cancer. Sequenced by immunoSEQ multiplex PCR; TCRdb stores in-frame clones only, minus some. In the table there are tens of thousands of clones, around 80% of which are singletons. The sequencing here drew on PBMCs, taken before nivolumab (anti-PD-1) treatment. These TCRs come from a person aged 40 to 85 with oral cavity squamous cell carcinoma.

The chain links TRBV18 to TRBJ2-1; D is possibly TRBD2 (5 bases). The CDR3 runs 13 residues. CDR1 is KGHSH and CDR2 is LQKENI in the germline V gene. Trimming left V 5 bases short and J 9 bases short, with 14 bases between. CDR3 protein: CASSTGSGTEQFF. The CDR3 nucleotides are TGTGCCAGCTCAACGGGGTCGGGCACTGAGCAGTTCTTC.

This chain connects TRBV7-9 to TRBJ1-4; the match to TRBD1 covers 11 bases. Germline CDR1 is SEHNR and CDR2 is FQNEAQ (reference sequence). CDR3 size: 14 residues. Trimming took 4 bases from V and 6 from J; bases not matched to a gene: 1. The CDR3 region is CASSWTGGDEKLFF. CDR3 nucleotides: TGTGCCAGCAGCTGGACAGGGGGCGATGAAAAACTGTTTTTT.

CDR3 protein: CASSGSGTDTQYF. In DNA form, the CDR3 reads TGTGCCAGCAGCGGGAGTGGTACAGATACGCAGTATTTT. The rearrangement uses TRBV19 and TRBJ2-3, with TRBD2 matching over 8 bases. The CDR3 sequence is 13 residues long. The junction had 5 bases not matched to a gene; V was cut back by 9 bases and J by 3 bases. CDR1 and CDR2 (germline): LNHDA, SQIVND (reference sequence).

The DNA for the CDR3 is TGTGCCAGCAGCCAAGATCGAGGGATCGGGGAGCAGTACTTC. This sequence encodes CASSQDRGIGEQYF. The chain recombines TRBV14 with TRBJ2-7; weak D call: TRBD2 (5 bases). The CDR3 is 14 amino acids. Germline V gene lookup returns CDR1 SGHDN and CDR2 FVKESK. V shed 0 bases and J shed 7 bases, with 13 bases lying between them.

This sequence joins TRBV2 and TRBJ1-3; D possibly corresponds to TRBD1 (5 bases). The CDR3 covers 17 residues. Between the trimmed V and J ends, which lost 4 bases and 4 bases, there was a span of 20 bases. Germline V CDR1 and CDR2: SNHLY, FYNNEI. The CDR3 sequence: CASSVIGKGTSGNTIYF. In nucleotides, the CDR3 is TGTGCCAGCAGTGTCATAGGAAAGGGGACGTCCGGAAACACCATATATTTT. The full variable domain, its missing parts supplied by reference TRBV2 and TRBJ1-3, is EPEVTQTPSHQVTQMGQEVILRCVPISNHLYFYWYRQILGQKVEFLVSFYNNEISEKSEIFDDQFSVERPDGSNFTLKIRSTKLEDSAMYFCASSVIGKGTSGNTIYFGEGSWLTVV.

The chain combines TRBV14 with TRBJ2-1; tentative D call: TRBD2 (5 bases). Germline V gives CDR1 SGHDN, CDR2 FVKESK. The CDR3 has 14 residues. V was clipped by 1 base and J by 7 bases, with 11 bases between them. Here the CDR3 reads CASSQGARGNEQFF. The CDR3 region has the DNA TGTGCCAGCAGCCAAGGGGCGAGAGGGAATGAGCAGTTCTTC.

This clone was seen a single time. CDR3 sequence reads: CASRGDSPVDTQYF. DNA of the CDR3: TGTGCCAGCAGGGGGGACTCACCCGTCGATACGCAGTATTTT. This chain connects TRBV6-5 to TRBJ2-3, with D tentatively TRBD2 (6 bases). Germline V lookup: CDR1 MNHEY, CDR2 SVGAGI. V was shortened by 6 bases and J by 6 bases, with 16 bases between the two germline ends. The CDR3 contains 14 residues.

The J gene is TRBJ1-6, the V gene TRBV5-1; 10 bases are shared with TRBD1. Germline assignment: CDR1 SGHRS and CDR2 YFSETQ. The length of the CDR3 is 18 residues. J was trimmed by 0 bases and V by 6 bases; bases with no gene match: 9. The CDR3 nucleotides read TGCGCCAGCAAACCGACAGGGGGCCCTAGCTCCTATAATTCACCCCTCCACTTT. It is translated as CASKPTGGPSSYNSPLHF.

V and J are TRBV4-1 and TRBJ1-5; D is unresolved. This CDR3 contains 13 residues. Trimming cost V 0 bases and J 9 bases, with 9 bases left between them. The germline gives CDR1 MGHRA, CDR2 YSYEKL. The CDR3 region is CASSQDRLRPQHF. The CDR3 DNA is TGCGCCAGCAGCCAAGATCGGTTGAGGCCCCAGCATTTT.

This clone was found a few times. J is TRBJ2-5 and V is TRBV7-6, with D maybe TRBD2 (6 bases). V gave up 5 bases and J gave up 2 bases, with 15 bases separating them. CDR1 and CDR2 (germline): SGHVS, FNYEAQ. This CDR3 is built from 15 residues. In DNA form, the CDR3 reads TGTGCCAGCAGCCCTTTGGCGGCGGGACAAGAGACCCAGTACTTC. Encoded protein: CASSPLAAGQETQYF.

The CDR3 DNA is TGTGCCAGCAGTGAGGAACAGGGGGCGAGGAGTGAGCAGTTCTTC. Its protein is CASSEEQGARSEQFF. The V call is TRBV2, the J call TRBJ2-1; TRBD1 matches 9 bases. The V and J ends lost 3 bases and 9 bases, in that order; junction bases with no gene match: 9. Germline values: CDR1 SNHLY, CDR2 FYNNEI. CDR3 length: 15 amino acids.

The rearrangement joins TRBV7-6 to TRBJ2-5; D may be TRBD1 or TRBD2 (5 bases each). The V gene's germline CDR1 is SGHVS and CDR2 FNYEAQ. The CDR3 loop spans 13 amino acids. Trimming stripped 4 bases from V and 1 base from J, with 7 bases between. In DNA, the CDR3 is TGTGCCAGCAGCTCGGGACCCCAAGAGACCCAGTACTTC. This translates into CASSSGPQETQYF.

This clone was counted only a few times. CDR3 DNA sequence: TGTGCCAGCAGCTTTCGGGCGGCGAGCGGGAGCTCTGGGGCCAACGTCCTGACTTTC. Protein: CASSFRAASGSSGANVLTF. The J gene is TRBJ2-6, the V gene TRBV7-8; 8 nucleotides line up with TRBD2. CDR3 size: 19 residues. V trimming: 3 bases; J trimming: 0 bases; junction bases outside the gene matches: 10. Germline CDR1 and CDR2: SGHVS and FQNEAQ.

The sample holds a few counts of this clone. The chain uses TRBV5-1 and TRBJ2-1, with TRBD2 identical over 7 bases. This CDR3 region has 15 residues. Losses at the gene ends were 4 bases for V and 4 bases for J; bases not matched to a gene: 8. The germline gives CDR1 SGHRS, CDR2 YFSETQ. The CDR3 region is CASSPGIAGYNEQFF. CDR3 nucleotide sequence: TGCGCCAGCAGCCCCGGGATAGCGGGTTACAATGAGCAGTTCTTC.

The chain recombines TRBV14 with TRBJ1-2, with D hard to call. CDR1 is SGHDN and CDR2 is FVKESK in the germline V gene. Trimming left V 0 bases short and J 7 bases short, with 12 bases between. The CDR3 spans 14 residues. The CDR3 sequence is CASSQDTARRGYTF. Here the CDR3 DNA reads TGTGCCAGCAGCCAAGATACAGCCAGGCGTGGCTACACCTTC.

This chain connects TRBV7-7 to TRBJ2-5; 8 bases agree with TRBD1. Germline V lookup: CDR1 SSHAT, CDR2 FNYEAQ (reference sequence). The ends lost 5 bases at V and 5 bases at J; junction bases unmatched: 7. The CDR3 extends over 14 amino acids. CDR3 in DNA: TGTGCCAGCAGCCGGGACAGGATTGCGGAGACCCAGTACTTC. Protein: CASSRDRIAETQYF.

V and J are TRBV4-1 and TRBJ1-2, with 10 bases lining up with TRBD1. Trimming at V came to 4 bases and at J to 3 bases, leaving 8 bases not matched to a gene. Germline V gene sequence: CDR1 MGHRA, CDR2 YSYEKL. The CDR3 consists of 16 residues. Here the CDR3 DNA reads TGCGCCAGCAGCCCCCCCGCGACAGGGGGCGACTATGGCTACACCTTC. Amino acids: CASSPPATGGDYGYTF.

This clone was recorded a few times. V usage is TRBV30 and J usage is TRBJ2-5; weak D call: TRBD2 (6 bases). From germline, CDR1 is GTSNPN and CDR2 SVGIG (reference sequence). The CDR3 length is 13 residues. The V gene lost 2 bases and the J gene lost 4 bases, with 11 bases spanning the gap. The CDR3 DNA is TGTGCCTGGAGTCGGCGGGAACGAGAGACCCAGTACTTC. Encoded protein: CAWSRRERETQYF.

The rearrangement links TRBV7-2 to TRBJ2-7; tentative D call: TRBD2 (6 bases). CDR1 is SGHTA and CDR2 is FQGNSA in the germline V gene. V was pared by 2 bases and J by 3 bases, with 11 bases between. The CDR3 length is 14 residues. DNA for the CDR3: TGTGCCAGCAGCTTACAGCGGGTTGGCTACGAGCAGTACTTC. The encoded protein is CASSLQRVGYEQYF. The complete variable domain, with remaining parts taken from reference TRBV7-2 and TRBJ2-7, reads GAGVSQSPSNKVTEKGKDVELRCDPISGHTALYWYRQSLGQGLEFLIYFQGNSAPDKSGLPSDRFSAERTGGSVSTLTIQRTQQEDSAVYLCASSLQRVGYEQYFGPGTRLTVT.

The CDR3: CASSTLGGTGVGETQYF. As DNA, the CDR3 is TGTGCCAGTAGTACCCTTGGAGGGACAGGGGTCGGGGAGACCCAGTACTTC. V gene TRBV19 combines with J gene TRBJ2-5, with 10 bases aligning to TRBD1. There are 17 residues in the CDR3. Trimming removed 4 bases from V and 5 bases from J; junction bases left unmatched: 13. Per germline, CDR1 LNHDA and CDR2 SQIVND (reference sequence).

The chain is built from TRBV4-2 and TRBJ1-5; possibly TRBD1 for D (5 bases). From germline, CDR1 is LGHNA and CDR2 YNFKEQ. This CDR3 region has 15 residues. Trimming pared 4 bases from V and 2 bases from J, leaving 12 bases between. CDR3 coding DNA: TGTGCCAGCAGCCCAATCCGGGACGGCAATCAGCCCCAGCATTTT. Its translation is CASSPIRDGNQPQHF.

This rearrangement joins TRBV7-3 to TRBJ2-2; weak D call: TRBD2 (5 bases). From germline, CDR1 is SGHTA and CDR2 FQGTGA. The V end was cut by 2 bases, the J end by 8 bases, with 9 bases between. This CDR3 is 13 amino acids long. The CDR3 DNA reads as TGTGCCAGCAGCTTAGGCGGGCAGGGGGAGCTGTTTTTT. Encoded protein: CASSLGGQGELFF.

This sequence joins TRBV10-3 and TRBJ1-1; 9 bases are a match to TRBD1. Germline V gives CDR1 ENHRY, CDR2 SYGVKD. The CDR3 has 13 residues. Unmatched junction bases numbered 0, after V lost 6 bases and J lost 1 base. The CDR3 region is CAIRDRGNTEAFF. The DNA of the CDR3 is TGTGCCATCAGGGACAGGGGGAACACTGAAGCTTTCTTT.

Concerning this clone itself: At the DNA level, this CDR3 is encoded by other sequences in the same sample as well. V is TRBV29-1 and J is TRBJ2-5; TRBD2 matches at 7 bases. Germline assignment: CDR1 SQVTM and CDR2 ANQGSEA. The CDR3 is 13 amino acids. The junction had 4 bases not matched to a gene; V was cut back by 4 bases and J by 2 bases. The CDR3 DNA follows: TGCAGCGTTGCACTAGCGAATCAAGAGACCCAGTACTTC. As protein: CSVALANQETQYF.